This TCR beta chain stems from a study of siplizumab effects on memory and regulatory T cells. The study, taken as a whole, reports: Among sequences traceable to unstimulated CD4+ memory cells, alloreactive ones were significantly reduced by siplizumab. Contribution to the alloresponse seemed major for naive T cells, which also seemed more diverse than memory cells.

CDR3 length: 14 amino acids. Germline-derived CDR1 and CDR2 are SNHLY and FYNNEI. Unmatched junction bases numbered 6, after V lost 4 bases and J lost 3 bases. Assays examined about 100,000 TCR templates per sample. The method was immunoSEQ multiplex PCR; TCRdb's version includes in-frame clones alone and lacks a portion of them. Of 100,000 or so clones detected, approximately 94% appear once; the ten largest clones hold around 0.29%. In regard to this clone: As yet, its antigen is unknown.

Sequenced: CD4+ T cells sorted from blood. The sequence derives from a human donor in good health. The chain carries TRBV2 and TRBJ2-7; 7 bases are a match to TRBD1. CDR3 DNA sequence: TGTGCCAGCAGTGCCACGACAGGGTACTACGAGCAGTACTTC. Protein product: CASSATTGYYEQYF.